Below, one TCR beta chain is given with its context. Trimming removed 4 bases from V and 3 bases from J, with 9 bases in between. This CDR3 comprises 13 residues. Germline CDR1 is MNHEY and CDR2 is SVGAGI. The data originate from a study of OX40 agonist ivuxolimab in advanced cancers. At the level of the study: Given to patients was ivuxolimab, an agonistic anti-OX40 (CD134) antibody. Intravenous ivuxolimab was administered to patients every 2 weeks at 0.01 to 10 mg/kg.

Using immunoSEQ multiplex PCR, the repertoire was profiled, and TCRdb retains in-frame clones only, with some absent. The sample has approximately 40,000 clones, around 93% seen once. The gene calls are TRBV6-5 and TRBJ2-5; D uncertain. The sample consisted of CD4+ or CD8+ T cells sorted from blood, taken in a trial of the OX40 agonist ivuxolimab. The receptor comes from an adult with an advanced solid tumor such as melanoma, head and neck, liver or kidney cancer. CDR3 coding DNA: TGTGCCAGCAGTTTCCACAGAGAAGAGACCCAGTACTTC. The encoded protein is CASSFHREETQYF.